Described below is a single T cell receptor beta chain sequence and its context. Antigen: not known. Germline-derived CDR1 and CDR2 are MGHRA and YSYEKL. This CDR3 spans 16 amino acids. Losses at the gene ends were 0 bases for V and 5 bases for J; bases not matched to a gene: 9. These data come from a study of CD8+ T cells in alopecia areata. Study-wide results and limits: Scalp sequencing also captures normal skin's resident alphabeta T cells. Sharing of TCR sequences between patients (possibly for HLA-related reasons) was less clear than in mice. Lesional scalp, especially alopecia totalis/universalis, showed higher clonality than normal scalp.

PBMCs provided sorted CD4+ and CD8+ T cells. RNA, once extracted, was reverse transcribed into cDNA for use as the sequencing template. This table comes from immunoSEQ multiplex PCR, and its TCRdb copy is limited to in-frame clones, with some not included. The sample shows about 110,000 clones, almost 60% of them seen only once. V and J are TRBV4-1 and TRBJ2-7; 8 bases are shared with TRBD1. The sample taken for sequencing was CD8+ T cells sorted from blood. This sequence originates from a human donor in good health. This CDR3 reads CASSQDATGGLDEQYF. The CDR3 DNA sequence: TGCGCCAGCAGCCAAGATGCAACAGGGGGTCTCGACGAGCAGTACTTC.